The clone carrying this TCR beta chain was picked up many times. Primed by a sample-barcoded 5' primer and a J-beta primer mix, a second PCR proceeded for 7 to 11 cycles. CDR3-containing paired-end reads numbered at least 2.5 million in each sample. TCRdb called the 5' RACE reads again in MiXCR, with one record for every CDR3 protein. This table has roughly 900,000 distinct CDR3 sequences, 25% to 35% appearing once. The CDR3 contains 15 residues. Germline-derived CDR1 and CDR2 are SGHTA and FQGNSA. V shed 0 bases and J shed 4 bases, with 10 bases lying between them. Caucasian individuals from Russia who were healthy and aged roughly 6 to 90 acted as donors. Samples each yielded at least 5.5 micrograms of total RNA. The data were obtained in a study of blood T cells in healthy people across ages.

The sequencing input was blood. The sequence came from a woman of 80 years or more in good health. The V gene is TRBV7-2, the J gene TRBJ1-5; tentative D call: TRBD1 (5 bases). CDR3 coding DNA: TGTGCCAGCAGCTTAGCAGGGGTGGCAAATCAGCCCCAGCATTTT. This gives the protein CASSLAGVANQPQHF.